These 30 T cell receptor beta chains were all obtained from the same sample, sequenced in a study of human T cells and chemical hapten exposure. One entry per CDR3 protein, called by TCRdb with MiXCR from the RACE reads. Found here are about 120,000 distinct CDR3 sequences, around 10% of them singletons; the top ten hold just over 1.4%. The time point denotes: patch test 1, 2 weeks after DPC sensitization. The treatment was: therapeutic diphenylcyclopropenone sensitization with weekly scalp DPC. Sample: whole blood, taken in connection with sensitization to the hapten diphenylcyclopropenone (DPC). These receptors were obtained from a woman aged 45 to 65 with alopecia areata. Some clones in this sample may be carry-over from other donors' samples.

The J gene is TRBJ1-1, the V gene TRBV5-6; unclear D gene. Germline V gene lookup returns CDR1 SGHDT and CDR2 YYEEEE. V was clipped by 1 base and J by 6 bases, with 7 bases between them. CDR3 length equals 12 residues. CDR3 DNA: TGTGCCAGCAGCTTGTGGGAGGCTGAAGCTTTCTTT. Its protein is CASSLWEAEAFF.

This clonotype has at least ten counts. The CDR3 region has the DNA TGTGCCAGCAGCCACGGCGGTTATAGCAATCAGCCCCAGCATTTT. Protein: CASSHGGYSNQPQHF. The rearrangement links TRBV3-1 to TRBJ1-5; D not certain. CDR1 and CDR2 from the germline V gene are LGHDT and YNNKEL (reference sequence). The CDR3 is 15 residues long. V lost 3 bases, J lost 0 bases, and 9 bases lay in between.

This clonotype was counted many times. The CDR3 region has the DNA TGCGCCAGCAGTCATGATCAGGGGGCATGTCTTCAGAGCAATCAGCCCCAGCATTTT. It yields the protein CASSHDQGACLQSNQPQHF. The chain joins TRBV23-1 to TRBJ1-5; 8 nucleotides align to TRBD1. TRBV23-1 is flagged as an ORF with uncertain function. The CDR3 spans 19 residues. Trimming cost V 3 bases and J 1 base; bases outside gene matches: 14.

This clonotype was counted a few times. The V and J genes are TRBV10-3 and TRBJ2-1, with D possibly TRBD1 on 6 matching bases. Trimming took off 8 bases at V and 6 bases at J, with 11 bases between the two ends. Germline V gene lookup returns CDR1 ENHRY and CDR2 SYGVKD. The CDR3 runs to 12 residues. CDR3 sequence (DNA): TGTGCCATCGGTGGGGGCCCCAATGAGCAGTTCTTC. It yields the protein CAIGGGPNEQFF.

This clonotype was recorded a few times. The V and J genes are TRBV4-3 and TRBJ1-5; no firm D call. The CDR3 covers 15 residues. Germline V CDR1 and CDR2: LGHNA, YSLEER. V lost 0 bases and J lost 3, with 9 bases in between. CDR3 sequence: CASSQDWEYNQPQHF. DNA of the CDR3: TGCGCCAGCAGCCAAGATTGGGAGTACAATCAGCCCCAGCATTTT.

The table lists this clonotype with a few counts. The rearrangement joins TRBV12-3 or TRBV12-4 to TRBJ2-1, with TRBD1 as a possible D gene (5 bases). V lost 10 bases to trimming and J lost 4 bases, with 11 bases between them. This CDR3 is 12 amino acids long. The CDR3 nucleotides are TGTGCCACTTCGACAGCATACAATGAGCAGTTCTTC. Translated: CATSTAYNEQFF.

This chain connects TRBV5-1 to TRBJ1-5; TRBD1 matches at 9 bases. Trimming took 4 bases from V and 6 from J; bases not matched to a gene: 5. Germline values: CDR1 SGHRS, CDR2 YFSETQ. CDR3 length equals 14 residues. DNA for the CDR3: TGCGCCAGCAGCCCGGACAGGGGCTCTCAGCCCCAGCATTTT. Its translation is CASSPDRGSQPQHF.

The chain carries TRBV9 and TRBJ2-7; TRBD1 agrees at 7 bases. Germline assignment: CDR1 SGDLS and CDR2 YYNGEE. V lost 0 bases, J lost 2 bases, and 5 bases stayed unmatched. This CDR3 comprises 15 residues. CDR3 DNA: TGTGCCAGCAGCGTAGGAGGGACAGCAACCTACGAGCAGTACTTC. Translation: CASSVGGTATYEQYF.

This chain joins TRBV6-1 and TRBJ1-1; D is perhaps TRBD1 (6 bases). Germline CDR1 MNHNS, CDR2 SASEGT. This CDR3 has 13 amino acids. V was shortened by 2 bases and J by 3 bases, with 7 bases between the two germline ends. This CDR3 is CASSEQGYTEAFF. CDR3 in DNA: TGTGCCAGCAGTGAACAGGGGTACACTGAAGCTTTCTTT.

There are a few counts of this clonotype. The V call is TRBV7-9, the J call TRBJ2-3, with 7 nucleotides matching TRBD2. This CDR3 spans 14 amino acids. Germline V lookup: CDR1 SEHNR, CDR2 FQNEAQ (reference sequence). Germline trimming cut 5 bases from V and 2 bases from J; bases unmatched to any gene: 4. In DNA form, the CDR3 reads TGTGCCAGCAGCGTCCGGGACTACACAGATACGCAGTATTTT. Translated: CASSVRDYTDTQYF.

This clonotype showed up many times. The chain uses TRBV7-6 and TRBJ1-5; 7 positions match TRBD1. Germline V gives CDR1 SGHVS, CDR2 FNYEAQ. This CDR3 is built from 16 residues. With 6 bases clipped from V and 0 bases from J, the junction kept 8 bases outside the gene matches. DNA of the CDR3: TGTGCCAGCAGGGCCGGGACAGAAAATAGCAATCAGCCCCAGCATTTT. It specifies CASRAGTENSNQPQHF.

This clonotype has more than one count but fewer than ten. The chain's CDR3 is CASSSGTGILSNYGYTF. DNA for the CDR3: TGTGCCAGCAGTTCCGGGACAGGGATTCTATCTAACTATGGCTACACCTTC. This chain links TRBV6-2 or TRBV6-3 with TRBJ1-2; 9 bases match TRBD1. This CDR3 contains 17 residues. V lost 4 bases and J lost 0; bases outside the gene matches: 9. CDR1 is MNHEY, CDR2 SVGEGT, per germline.

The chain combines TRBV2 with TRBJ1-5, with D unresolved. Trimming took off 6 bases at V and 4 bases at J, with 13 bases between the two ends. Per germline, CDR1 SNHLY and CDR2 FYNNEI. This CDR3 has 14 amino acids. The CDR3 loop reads CASREITENQPQHF. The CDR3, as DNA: TGTGCCAGCAGGGAAATTACAGAGAATCAGCCCCAGCATTTT.

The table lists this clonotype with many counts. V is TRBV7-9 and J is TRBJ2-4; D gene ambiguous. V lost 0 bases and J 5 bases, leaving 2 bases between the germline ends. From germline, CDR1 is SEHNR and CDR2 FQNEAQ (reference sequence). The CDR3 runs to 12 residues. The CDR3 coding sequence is TGTGCCAGCAGCTTAGCGGAAAACATTCAGTACTTC. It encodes CASSLAENIQYF.

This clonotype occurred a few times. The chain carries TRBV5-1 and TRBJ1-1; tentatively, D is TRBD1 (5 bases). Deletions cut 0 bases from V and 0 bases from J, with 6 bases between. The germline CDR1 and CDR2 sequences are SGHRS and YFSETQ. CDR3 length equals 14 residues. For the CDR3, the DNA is TGCGCCAGCAGCTTGGGGGACTTGAACACTGAAGCTTTCTTT. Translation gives CASSLGDLNTEAFF.

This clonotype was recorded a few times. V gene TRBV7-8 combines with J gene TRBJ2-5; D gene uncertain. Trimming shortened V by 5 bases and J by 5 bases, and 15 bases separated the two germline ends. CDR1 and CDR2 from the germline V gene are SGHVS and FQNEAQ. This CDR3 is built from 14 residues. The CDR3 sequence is CASSPAPTRETQYF. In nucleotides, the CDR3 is TGTGCCAGCAGCCCAGCCCCGACACGGGAGACCCAGTACTTC.

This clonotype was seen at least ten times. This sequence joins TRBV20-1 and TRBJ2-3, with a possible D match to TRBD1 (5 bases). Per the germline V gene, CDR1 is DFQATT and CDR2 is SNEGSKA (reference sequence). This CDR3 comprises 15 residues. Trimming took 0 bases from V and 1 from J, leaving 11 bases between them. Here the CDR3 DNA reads TGCAGTGCTAGAGACCCCAGGGAAGGCACAGATACGCAGTATTTT. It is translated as CSARDPREGTDTQYF.

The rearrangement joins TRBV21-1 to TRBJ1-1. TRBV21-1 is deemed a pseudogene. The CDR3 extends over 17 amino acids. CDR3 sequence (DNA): TGTGCCAGCAGCAAAACGCAAGGGCCCAGGCTTAACACTGAAGCTTTCTTT. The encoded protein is CASSKTQGPRLNTEAFF.

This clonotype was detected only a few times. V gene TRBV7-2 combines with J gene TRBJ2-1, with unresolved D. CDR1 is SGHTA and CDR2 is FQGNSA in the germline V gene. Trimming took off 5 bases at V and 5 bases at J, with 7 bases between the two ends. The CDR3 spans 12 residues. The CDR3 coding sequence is TGTGCCAGCAGCGTAACGAACAATGAGCAGTTCTTC. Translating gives CASSVTNNEQFF.

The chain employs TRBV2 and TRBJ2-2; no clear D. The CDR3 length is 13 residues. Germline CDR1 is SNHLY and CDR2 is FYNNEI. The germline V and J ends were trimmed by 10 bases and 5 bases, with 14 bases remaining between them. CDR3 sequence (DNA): TGTGCCACCTCCCTGGAGAGTACCGGGGAGCTGTTTTTT. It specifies CATSLESTGELFF.

The CDR3 sequence: CASSYTIPENTIYF. The CDR3 nucleotides are TGTGCCAGCAGTTACACAATTCCTGAAAACACCATATATTTT. The genes are TRBV6-6 and TRBJ1-3; D is unresolved. The CDR3 is 14 residues long. Germline lookup yields CDR1 MNHNY and CDR2 SVGAGI (reference sequence). Trimming left V 2 bases short and J 6 bases short, with 11 bases between.

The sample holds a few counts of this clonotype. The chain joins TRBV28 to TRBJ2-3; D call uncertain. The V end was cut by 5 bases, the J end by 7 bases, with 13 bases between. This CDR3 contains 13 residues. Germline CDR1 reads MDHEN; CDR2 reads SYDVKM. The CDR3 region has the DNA TGTGCCAGCAGTGTCACAGCGCCAAATACGCAGTATTTT. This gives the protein CASSVTAPNTQYF. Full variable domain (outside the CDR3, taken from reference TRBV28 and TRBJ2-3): DVKVTQSSRYLVKRTGEKVFLECVQDMDHENMFWYRQDPGLGLRLIYFSYDVKMKEKGDIPEGYSVSREKKERFSLILESASTNQTSMYLCASSVTAPNTQYFGPGTRLTVL.

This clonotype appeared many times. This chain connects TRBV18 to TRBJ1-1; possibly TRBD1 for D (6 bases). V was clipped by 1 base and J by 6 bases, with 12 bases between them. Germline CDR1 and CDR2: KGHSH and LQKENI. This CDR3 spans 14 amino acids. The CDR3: CASSPQEGVAEAFF. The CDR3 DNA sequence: TGTGCCAGCTCACCACAGGAGGGGGTCGCTGAAGCTTTCTTT.

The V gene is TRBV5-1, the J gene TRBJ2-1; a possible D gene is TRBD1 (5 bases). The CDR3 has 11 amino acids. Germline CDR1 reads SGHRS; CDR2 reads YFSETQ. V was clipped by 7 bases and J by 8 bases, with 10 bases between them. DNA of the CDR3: TGCGCCAGCCAAGGGGCCGATGAGCAGTTCTTC. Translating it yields CASQGADEQFF.

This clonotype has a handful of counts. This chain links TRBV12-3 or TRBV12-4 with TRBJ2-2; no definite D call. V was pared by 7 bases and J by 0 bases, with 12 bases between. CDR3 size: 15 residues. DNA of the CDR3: TGTGCCAGCACCACCGGCTCTTCGAACACCGGGGAGCTGTTTTTT. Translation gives CASTTGSSNTGELFF.

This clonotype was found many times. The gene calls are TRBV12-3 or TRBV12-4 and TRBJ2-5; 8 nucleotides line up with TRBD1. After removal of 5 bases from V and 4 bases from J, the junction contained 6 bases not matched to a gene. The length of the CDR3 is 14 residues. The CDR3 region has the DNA TGTGCCAGCAGTGTTCGGACAGGGAGAGAGACCCAGTACTTC. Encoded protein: CASSVRTGRETQYF.

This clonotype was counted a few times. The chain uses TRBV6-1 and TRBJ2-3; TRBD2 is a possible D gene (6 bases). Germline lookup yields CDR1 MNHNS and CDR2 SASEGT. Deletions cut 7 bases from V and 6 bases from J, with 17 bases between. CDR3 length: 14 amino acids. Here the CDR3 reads CASIETAGGDTQYF. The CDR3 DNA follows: TGTGCCAGCATCGAAACGGCCGGGGGTGATACGCAGTATTTT.

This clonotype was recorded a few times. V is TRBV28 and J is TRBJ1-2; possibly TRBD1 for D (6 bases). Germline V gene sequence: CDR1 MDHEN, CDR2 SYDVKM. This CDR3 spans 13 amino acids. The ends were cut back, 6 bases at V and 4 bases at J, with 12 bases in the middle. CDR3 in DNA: TGTGCCAGCAGCCCGGACAGCTTCTATGGCTACACCTTC. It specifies CASSPDSFYGYTF.

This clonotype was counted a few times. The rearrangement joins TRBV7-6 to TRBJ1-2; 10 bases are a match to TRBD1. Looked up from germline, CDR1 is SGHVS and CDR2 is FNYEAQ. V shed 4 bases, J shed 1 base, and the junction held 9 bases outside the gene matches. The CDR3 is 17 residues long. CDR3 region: CASSSTGGSTLNYGYTF. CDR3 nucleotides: TGTGCCAGCAGCTCGACAGGGGGCTCCACTCTTAACTATGGCTACACCTTC.

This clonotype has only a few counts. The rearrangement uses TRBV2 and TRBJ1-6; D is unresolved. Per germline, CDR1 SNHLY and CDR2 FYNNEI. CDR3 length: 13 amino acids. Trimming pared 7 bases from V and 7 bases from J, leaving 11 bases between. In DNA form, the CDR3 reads TGTGCCAGCACCGAAATACGGAATTCACCCCTCCACTTT. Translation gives CASTEIRNSPLHF.